Presented here are 18 T cell receptor beta chains from one specimen sequenced in a study of blood T cell repertoires in COVID-19. Libraries were prepared by immunoSEQ multiplex PCR; TCRdb keeps only in-frame clonotypes and omits some of them. The profile shows 87,000 or so clones, approximately 85% of them singletons. Sequencing was done on a sample of peripheral blood. The source of these receptors is a woman aged 80 or older with COVID-19, enrolled during active disease.

For this clone: Other DNA sequences in the sample encode the same CDR3. The rearrangement links TRBV9 to TRBJ2-3; the D is unclear. Trimming left V 4 bases short and J 1 base short, with 7 bases between. CDR1 and CDR2 from the germline V gene are SGDLS and YYNGEE. The CDR3 runs 13 residues. The CDR3 sequence is CASSPRGTDTQYF. CDR3 in DNA: TGTGCCAGCAGCCCCCGTGGCACAGATACGCAGTATTTT.

The CDR3: CSASTGGGSDTQYF. The CDR3 DNA reads as TGCAGTGCAAGTACAGGGGGCGGGTCAGATACGCAGTATTTT. The J gene is TRBJ2-3, the V gene TRBV20-1; 9 nucleotides match TRBD1. V was pared by 6 bases and J by 4 bases, with 8 bases of the junction left unmatched. The germline CDR1 and CDR2 sequences are DFQATT and SNEGSKA (reference sequence). The CDR3 has 14 amino acids.

This sequence joins TRBV5-3 and TRBJ1-2, with TRBD1 identical over 7 bases. TRBV5-3 is an open reading frame whose function is uncertain. This CDR3 spans 16 amino acids. With 0 bases clipped from V and 1 base from J, the junction kept 6 bases outside the gene matches. The CDR3 is CARSLEEDRNNYGYTF. The CDR3 nucleotides are TGTGCCAGAAGCTTGGAGGAGGACAGGAATAACTATGGCTACACCTTC.

The chain recombines TRBV24-1 with TRBJ2-3; D perhaps matches TRBD1 (5 bases). CDR3 length: 16 residues. V shed 2 bases and J shed 6 bases, with 17 bases lying between them. Germline assignment: CDR1 KGHDR and CDR2 SFDVKD. The CDR3 is CATSDSAARARDTQYF. CDR3 coding DNA: TGTGCCACCAGTGATTCCGCGGCCAGGGCTCGGGATACGCAGTATTTT.

The genes are TRBV29-1 and TRBJ1-2; possible D gene TRBD1, 6 bases. Trimming stripped 7 bases from V and 4 bases from J, with 19 bases between. Germline V gene sequence: CDR1 SQVTM, CDR2 ANQGSEA. This CDR3 comprises 14 residues. In nucleotides, the CDR3 is TGCAGCGCCATGGGCGGGGGCGAGAGCTATGGCTACACCTTC. Its translation: CSAMGGGESYGYTF.

V is TRBV5-1 and J is TRBJ1-2; 7 bases are a match to TRBD1. CDR1 and CDR2 from the germline V gene are SGHRS and YFSETQ. V lost 0 bases to trimming and J lost 1 base; unmatched junction nucleotides: 3. The CDR3 sequence is 15 residues long. CDR3 sequence: CASSLERGLNYGYTF. In nucleotides, the CDR3 is TGCGCCAGCAGCTTGGAAAGGGGGCTTAACTATGGCTACACCTTC.

The CDR3 DNA follows: TGTGCCAGCAGTTTCTTTAGCAGTAACAATGAGCAGTTCTTC. It is translated as CASSFFSSNNEQFF. The chain couples TRBV27 to TRBJ2-1, with D unclear. V was clipped by 3 bases and J by 5 bases, with 11 bases between them. The CDR3 has 14 residues. The V gene's germline CDR1 is MNHEY and CDR2 SMNVEV (reference sequence).

The genes are TRBV28 and TRBJ2-7; maybe TRBD1 (6 bases). This CDR3 has 14 residues. Per germline, CDR1 MDHEN and CDR2 SYDVKM. Trimming pared 6 bases from V and 5 bases from J, leaving 17 bases between. CDR3 sequence (DNA): TGTGCCAGCAGGGTACAGGGCCCCAAGGACGAGCAGTACTTC. Translation gives CASRVQGPKDEQYF. The full variable domain, with the rest looked up from reference TRBV28 and TRBJ2-7, is DVKVTQSSRYLVKRTGEKVFLECVQDMDHENMFWYRQDPGLGLRLIYFSYDVKMKEKGDIPEGYSVSREKKERFSLILESASTNQTSMYLCASRVQGPKDEQYFGPGTRLTVT.

The chain recombines TRBV7-8 with TRBJ2-7; possible D gene TRBD1, 5 bases. V lost 5 bases and J 5 bases, leaving 19 bases between the germline ends. The CDR3 runs 15 residues. CDR1 is SGHVS and CDR2 is FQNEAQ in the germline V gene. The CDR3 loop reads CASSRTTENWDEQYF. The CDR3 nucleotides are TGTGCCAGCAGCCGAACGACAGAAAATTGGGACGAGCAGTACTTC.

The chain joins TRBV27 to TRBJ1-2; 7 bases line up with TRBD1. Germline V gene lookup returns CDR1 MNHEY and CDR2 SMNVEV (reference sequence). This CDR3 contains 12 residues. V shed 5 bases, J shed 8 bases, and the junction held 5 bases outside the gene matches. CDR3 protein: CASSMTGTGYTF. CDR3 in DNA: TGTGCCAGCAGTATGACAGGGACGGGCTACACCTTC.

The chain couples TRBV27 to TRBJ2-7; TRBD2 matches 16 bases. Trimming took 6 bases from V and 12 from J; bases not matched to a gene: 14. From germline, CDR1 is MNHEY and CDR2 SMNVEV (reference sequence). This CDR3 has 16 amino acids. The DNA of the CDR3 is TGTGCCAGCAGCCCTCAAGTCGGGACTAGCGGGAGGGAAGGGTACTTC. Translating gives CASSPQVGTSGREGYF.

The rearrangement links TRBV7-3 to TRBJ2-1, with a weak D call TRBD2 (6 bases). CDR1 is SGHTA and CDR2 is FQGTGA in the germline V gene. Deletions cut 2 bases from V and 1 base from J, with 9 bases between. This CDR3 spans 15 amino acids. CDR3 loop: CASSLQRASYNEQFF. Here the CDR3 DNA reads TGTGCCAGCAGCTTACAGCGGGCGTCCTACAATGAGCAGTTCTTC.

V and J are TRBV28 and TRBJ1-3; TRBD1 aligns across 9 bases. This CDR3 has 14 amino acids. V was clipped by 0 bases and J by 10 bases; unmatched bases: 4. The germline CDR1 and CDR2 sequences are MDHEN and SYDVKM. CDR3 bases: TGTGCCAGCAGTTTATGGATCGGACAGGGGACCATATATTTT. Protein product: CASSLWIGQGTIYF.

The table lists this clone with a few counts. J is TRBJ2-1 and V is TRBV9, with D possibly TRBD2 on 6 matching bases. Trimming took 1 base from V and 0 from J, leaving 14 bases between them. The CDR3 has 17 residues. CDR1 and CDR2 from the germline V gene are SGDLS and YYNGEE. The CDR3 DNA sequence: TGTGCCAGCAGCGTAAGGGTAGCGGTCTTCTCCTACAATGAGCAGTTCTTC. Its translation: CASSVRVAVFSYNEQFF.

The chain links TRBV6-5 to TRBJ1-2; D call uncertain. Trimming left V 6 bases short and J 6 bases short, with 14 bases between. The CDR3 has 13 amino acids. Germline CDR1 reads MNHEY; CDR2 reads SVGAGI. The DNA of the CDR3 is TGTGCCAGCAGCCACCAAGGCGGGGATGGCTACACCTTC. Residues: CASSHQGGDGYTF.

This chain connects TRBV4-3 to TRBJ2-7; TRBD2 aligns across 10 bases. Germline CDR1 LGHNA, CDR2 YSLEER. V was clipped by 1 base and J by 7 bases; unmatched bases: 7. The CDR3 extends over 15 amino acids. CDR3 sequence reads: CASSQAEGLAREQYF. As DNA, the CDR3 is TGCGCCAGCAGCCAAGCAGAGGGACTAGCGAGGGAGCAGTACTTC.

The rearrangement uses TRBV10-3 and TRBJ2-2, with 7 bases identical to TRBD1. Trimming cost V 5 bases and J 4 bases; bases outside gene matches: 7. The CDR3 is made up of 15 amino acids. CDR1 and CDR2 from the germline V gene are ENHRY and SYGVKD. This CDR3 is CAISSGTAFTGELFF. The CDR3 bases are TGTGCCATCAGTTCAGGGACAGCTTTCACCGGGGAGCTGTTTTTT.

This clone came up a few times. The J gene is TRBJ1-1, the V gene TRBV6-2 or TRBV6-3, with D perhaps matching TRBD1 (6 bases). CDR1 and CDR2 (germline): MNHEY, SVGEGT. With 4 bases removed from V and 6 bases from J, the gap between germline ends came to 12 bases. The CDR3 runs 13 residues. CDR3 nucleotide sequence: TGTGCCAGCAGTTTGAAGAAGGGGGCTGAAGCTTTCTTT. This gives the protein CASSLKKGAEAFF.